The 7 T cell receptor beta chains presented below share a single source sample, sequenced in a study of CD8 T cells in ankylosing spondylitis. MiXCR, run by TCRdb on the 5' RACE reads, gives a single entry per CDR3 protein. Among about 170,000 distinct CDR3 sequences, 15% to 20% were seen once, and the ten largest hold 7.8%. Sequencing was done on a sample of blood, either unsorted or a sorted T cell fraction (not recorded which). Receptors originate from a male donor with ankylosing spondylitis or in good health (not recorded which).

The chain is built from TRBV5-1 and TRBJ2-7; tentatively, D is TRBD2 (5 bases). V shed 7 bases and J shed 6 bases, with 17 bases lying between them. The V gene's germline CDR1 is SGHRS and CDR2 YFSETQ. CDR3 length: 13 amino acids. The CDR3 DNA is TGCGCCAGCTTTGAGGGTGCCGGGTTCGAGCAGTACTTC. Protein sequence: CASFEGAGFEQYF.

The chain carries TRBV29-1 and TRBJ2-1; weak D call: TRBD2 (6 bases). There are 14 residues in the CDR3. V was cut by 3 bases and J by 7 bases, with 16 bases left in between. Germline V lookup: CDR1 SQVTM, CDR2 ANQGSEA. The CDR3: CSVDRAGLRNEQFF. The CDR3 DNA is TGCAGCGTTGATCGAGCGGGCCTTAGGAATGAGCAGTTCTTC.

This clonotype was seen once. The chain carries TRBV6-5 and TRBJ2-5; TRBD1 agrees at 7 bases. This CDR3 contains 14 residues. Germline V gene sequence: CDR1 MNHEY, CDR2 SVGAGI. V trimming: 0 bases; J trimming: 3 bases; junction bases outside the gene matches: 1. The CDR3 DNA sequence: TGTGCCAGCAGTTACTCCACAGGGGAAGAGACCCAGTACTTC. This codes for CASSYSTGEETQYF.

This clonotype was detected only a few times. The rearrangement uses TRBV29-1 and TRBJ1-3; D perhaps matches TRBD1 (6 bases). The germline CDR1 and CDR2 sequences are SQVTM and ANQGSEA. The germline V and J ends were trimmed by 5 bases and 3 bases, with 8 bases remaining between them. This CDR3 is built from 12 residues. CDR3 in DNA: TGCAGCGTTACAGGGAATGGAAACACCATATATTTT. This sequence encodes CSVTGNGNTIYF.

Many counts were recorded for this clonotype. The chain recombines TRBV28 with TRBJ1-5, with TRBD1 as a possible D gene (6 bases). Trimming shortened V by 3 bases and J by 6 bases, and 12 bases separated the two germline ends. This CDR3 has 14 amino acids. Germline CDR1 is MDHEN and CDR2 is SYDVKM. Here the CDR3 DNA reads TGTGCCAGCAGTTTTTCTTGGGGGCCTCAGCCCCAGCATTTT. It encodes CASSFSWGPQPQHF.

Many counts were recorded for this clonotype. The V call is TRBV27, the J call TRBJ1-1; D call uncertain. Germline CDR1 reads MNHEY; CDR2 reads SMNVEV (reference sequence). The CDR3 extends over 14 amino acids. V gave up 5 bases and J gave up 10 bases, with 20 bases separating them. The CDR3 nucleotides read TGTGCCAGCAGTCCCCTCCCGGCCGACATCGGAGCTTTCTTT. This gives the protein CASSPLPADIGAFF.

Note on this clonotype: Just one base apart from a much larger clone, this may be a read error. V gene TRBV5-1 combines with J gene TRBJ2-7; D is perhaps TRBD2 (5 bases). The CDR3 totals 13 residues. From germline, CDR1 is SGHRS and CDR2 YFSETQ. The CDR3 bases are TGCGCCAGCAGCTACGACGGACTCGACGAGCGGTACTTC. Translated: CASSYDGLDERYF. Filled out from reference TRBV5-1 and TRBJ2-7, the complete variable domain reads KAGVTQTPRYLIKTRGQQVTLSCSPISGHRSVSWYQQTPGQGLQFLFEYFSETQRNKGNFPGRFSGRQFSNSRSEMNVSTLELGDSALYLCASSYDGLDERYFGPGTRLTVT.